The sample holds a few counts of the clone carrying this TCR beta chain. The CDR3 runs to 15 residues. Germline assignment: CDR1 MNHEY and CDR2 SMNVEV (reference sequence). The V end was cut by 3 bases, the J end by 7 bases, with 17 bases between. These data come from a study of blood T cell repertoires in COVID-19. TCRdb's table, derived via immunoSEQ multiplex PCR, lists solely in-frame clones and lacks some. The table includes roughly 140,000 clones, approximately 85% detected once. V usage is TRBV27 and J usage is TRBJ2-3, with D maybe TRBD1 (7 bases). This clonotype was obtained from a woman aged 60-75 years with COVID-19, enrolled during active disease. The sequencing input was peripheral blood. The CDR3 sequence is CASSFLNRGGNTQYF. In nucleotides, the CDR3 is TGTGCCAGCAGTTTTCTAAACAGGGGAGGTAATACGCAGTATTTT.